The subject of this entry is one T cell receptor beta chain. Two negative PCRs, clearance, or symptom resolution characterized the recovered Cohort 3 donors. This sample is part of a study of blood T cell repertoires in COVID-19. Across the study: Samples came from the United States, Italy and Spain, spanning acute and convalescent COVID-19. T cells, B-cell-depleted T cells, or PBMCs supplied cDNA or gDNA.

V shed 4 bases and J shed 11 bases, with 13 bases lying between them. CDR1 is SGHRS and CDR2 is YFSETQ in the germline V gene. This CDR3 spans 13 amino acids. Original analysis: Estimation of nucleated cell counts was performed using reference gene primer amplification. Clones were read by immunoSEQ multiplex PCR, and TCRdb kept only the in-frame ones, dropping some. Clone size and V and J calls were adopted from that table, with D and trimming inferred from the DNA. The table records roughly 170,000 clones, under 85% of them present only once. The material sequenced was PBMCs or T cells enriched from blood (not recorded which). The receptor's source is a man in his forties or fifties who had recovered from COVID-19. The chain recombines TRBV5-1 with TRBJ1-6, with D possibly matching TRBD1 (6 bases). The DNA for the CDR3 is TGCGCCAGCAGCCAGAGACAGGAGGCACCCCTCCACTTT. This translates into CASSQRQEAPLHF.